The clone carrying this T cell receptor beta chain occurred once. Its antigen is unidentified. Sequencing used immunoSEQ multiplex PCR; TCRdb keeps in-frame clones, though not all of them. The sample lists roughly 140,000 clones; 70% to 90% were seen once. This CDR3 has 15 residues. V trimming: 2 bases; J trimming: 4 bases; junction bases outside the gene matches: 5. Germline CDR1 reads MNHEY; CDR2 reads SVGEGT. The source of the sample is a study of Ad26.COV2.S vaccination and SARS-CoV-2 variants. Study results and limitations: Analyses that measured TCR breadth and depth may have underestimated total T cell responses. Placebo recipients had lower spike-specific TCR breadth than vaccine recipients. Researchers reported similar non-spike TCR breadth in vaccine and placebo recipients. The authors reported substantial breadth in spike-specific CD8+ and CD4+ T cell responses after vaccination.

The source material was peripheral blood, sampled after recovery from COVID-19. This chain links TRBV6-2 or TRBV6-3 with TRBJ2-7; TRBD2 aligns across 10 bases. The source of this sequence is a human donor who had recovered from COVID-19. CDR3 sequence: CASSYKRGGNYEQYF. The CDR3, as DNA: TGTGCCAGCAGTTACAAGCGGGGGGGAAATTACGAGCAGTACTTC.